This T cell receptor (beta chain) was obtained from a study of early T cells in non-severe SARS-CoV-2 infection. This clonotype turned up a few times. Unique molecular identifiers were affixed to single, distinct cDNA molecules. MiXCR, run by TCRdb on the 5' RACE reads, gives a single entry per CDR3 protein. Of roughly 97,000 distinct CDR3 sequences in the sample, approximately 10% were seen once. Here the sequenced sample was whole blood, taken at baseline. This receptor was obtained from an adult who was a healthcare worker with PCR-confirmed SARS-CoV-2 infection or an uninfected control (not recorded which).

CDR3 sequence reads: CASSLGGDSQPQHF. The CDR3 DNA is TGTGCCAGCAGTCTAGGGGGAGACAGTCAGCCCCAGCATTTT. The chain is built from TRBV2 and TRBJ1-5; perhaps TRBD1 as D (6 bases). The germline V and J ends were trimmed by 5 bases and 6 bases, with 14 bases remaining between them. Germline V CDR1 and CDR2: SNHLY, FYNNEI. This CDR3 spans 14 amino acids.